These T cell receptor beta chains were read from a single sample in a study of cytomegalovirus exposure and HLA in healthy donors. Here immunoSEQ multiplex PCR was the method, and the copy in TCRdb shows in-frame clones only, minus some. This table has around 150,000 clones, about 80% appearing once. The sample consisted of PBMCs. The receptors were sampled from a man aged 40-55 years in good health and CMV-seronegative. CDR3s include the opening cysteine and the closing phenylalanine or tryptophan. D genes are given only for firm matches. A clone size is listed for some rows: how often the clone was seen (once, few, many), or a class if it is expanded.

-	TRBV9	TRBJ1-1	TRBD1	19	TGTGCCAGCAGCCTAACCGGGACAGGGGGCTCGGGGATGAACACTGAAGCTTTCTTT	CASSLTGTGGSGMNTEAFF
-	TRBV29-1	TRBJ2-7	TRBD1	15	TGCAGCGCACCCACACAGGGGGGAATCTCCTACGAGCAGTACTTC	CSAPTQGGISYEQYF
-	TRBV11-2	TRBJ2-7	TRBD1	18	TGTGCCAGCAGCTCACGCCTTATGACAGGGTACGGATCCTACGAGCAGTACTTC	CASSSRLMTGYGSYEQYF
-	TRBV30	TRBJ1-6	TRBD1	13	TGTGCCTGGAGGGGACAGGGAAATTCACCCCTCCACTTT	CAWRGQGNSPLHF
-	TRBV7-2	TRBJ2-7	-	15	TGTGCCAGCAGCTCCATCGGAGACAGTCCCTACGAGCAGTACTTC	CASSSIGDSPYEQYF
-	TRBV28	TRBJ1-2	TRBD1	13	TGTGCCAGCAGTTCAGGGGGGACCTATGGCTACACCTTC	CASSSGGTYGYTF
-	TRBV28	TRBJ1-1	-	13	TGTGCCAGCAGAGAGGGAGGAGACACTGAAGCTTTCTTT	CASREGGDTEAFF
-	TRBV9	TRBJ2-3	TRBD2	16	TGTGCCAGCAGCGTAGGCGCGGGAGTGAGGACAGATACGCAGTATTTT	CASSVGAGVRTDTQYF
-	TRBV6-4	TRBJ2-3	-	14	TGTGCCAGCACCGAACAGGGAAGCACAGATACGCAGTATTTT	CASTEQGSTDTQYF
-	TRBV4-2	TRBJ1-5	TRBD1	17	TGTGCCAGCAGCCAAGAAAGACAGGGGGCCATGAATCAGCCCCAGCATTTT	CASSQERQGAMNQPQHF
-	TRBV2	TRBJ2-1	-	14	TGTGCCAGCAGAATTAGCGGTTCCTACAATGAGCAGTTCTTC	CASRISGSYNEQFF
-	TRBV5-8	TRBJ2-7	-	15	TGTGCCAGCAGCTTGGCCCTGACAGCAGCTTACGAGCAGTACTTC	CASSLALTAAYEQYF
-	TRBV11-3	TRBJ2-7	TRBD2	15	TGTGCCAGCAGCGTAAATAGCGGGGGGGCTTACGAGCAGTACTTC	CASSVNSGGAYEQYF
-	TRBV5-4	TRBJ2-7	-	13	TGTGCCAGCAGCTACCCCGGGAGCTACGAGCAGTACTTC	CASSYPGSYEQYF
-	TRBV28	TRBJ2-5	-	14	TGTGCCAGCAGTTTAAACAGAGCACAAGAGACCCAGTACTTC	CASSLNRAQETQYF
-	TRBV5-4	TRBJ1-5	-	15	TGTGCCAGCAGCTTGGCAGGGGAGAGGAATCAGCCCCAGCATTTT	CASSLAGERNQPQHF
-	TRBV6-1	TRBJ1-1	TRBD1	15	TGTGCCAGCAGTTCCCCCGTGGGGACAGCCCGTGAAGCTTTCTTT	CASSSPVGTAREAFF
-	TRBV30	TRBJ2-3	TRBD2	15	TGTGCCTGGGGGGTTGGCGGGGGGAGCACAGATACGCAGTATTTT	CAWGVGGGSTDTQYF
-	TRBV6-1	TRBJ2-5	TRBD1	13	TGTGCCAGCAGGGGACAGGGGGTTGAGACCCAGTACTTC	CASRGQGVETQYF
-	TRBV6-4	TRBJ2-3	TRBD1	14	TGTGCCAGCAGCCCGACAGGGCACACAGATACGCAGTATTTT	CASSPTGHTDTQYF
once	TRBV7-9	TRBJ1-5	-	15	TGTGCCAGCAGCCGAGGCTCGGGGTTCAATCAGCCCCAGCATTTT	CASSRGSGFNQPQHF
-	TRBV5-4	TRBJ1-1	TRBD1	14	TGTGCCAGCAGCGAGGACAGGATGAACACTGAAGCTTTCTTT	CASSEDRMNTEAFF
once	TRBV6-1	TRBJ2-7	-	13	TGTGCCAGCAGACAACTACCCCTCACCGAGCAGTACTTC	CASRQLPLTEQYF
-	TRBV6-1	TRBJ1-2	-	15	TGTGCCAGCAGTGAAGCGGCAGGGGCCTATGAGGGCTACACCTTC	CASSEAAGAYEGYTF
few	TRBV2	TRBJ2-7	TRBD2	15	TGTGCCAGCAGTGAATTGGGCGGGAGCTCCTACGAGCAGTACTTC	CASSELGGSSYEQYF
-	TRBV5-1	TRBJ2-2	TRBD2	17	TGCGCCAGCAGCTTTTCTTCTAGCGGAACGAACACCGGGGAGCTGTTTTTT	CASSFSSSGTNTGELFF
-	TRBV7-2	TRBJ1-2	-	15	TGTGCCAGCAGCTTAGCCTCGGGGGGTGTCTATGGCTACACCTTC	CASSLASGGVYGYTF
-	TRBV27	TRBJ2-1	TRBD2	16	TGTGCCAGCAGTCCAAATTTAGCGGGTTCCTACAATGAGCAGTTCTTC	CASSPNLAGSYNEQFF